A single sample is the source of the 21 T cell receptor beta chains below, sequenced in a study of T cell responses to AZD1222 COVID-19 vaccine. Here immunoSEQ multiplex PCR was the method, and the copy in TCRdb shows in-frame clones only, minus some. This table has around 100,000 clones, about 88% appearing once. The source was peripheral blood, collected on day 0 of AZD1222 vaccination. The receptors here all came from an adult in good health.

The V gene is TRBV15, the J gene TRBJ2-3, with 9 bases that match TRBD2. V shed 1 base and J 6 bases; nucleotides not matched to a gene: 8. The germline gives CDR1 LNHNV, CDR2 YYDKDF (reference sequence). This CDR3 has 16 amino acids. This chain's CDR3 is CATSRGPAGGSDTQYF. The CDR3 DNA is TGTGCCACCAGCAGAGGCCCAGCGGGAGGCTCGGATACGCAGTATTTT.

The chain is built from TRBV11-1 and TRBJ2-7, with 7 positions matching TRBD1. The CDR3 totals 16 residues. Trimming at V came to 5 bases and at J to 0 bases, leaving 10 bases not matched to a gene. The germline gives CDR1 SGHAT, CDR2 FQDESV (reference sequence). CDR3 sequence reads: CASSRTTGATSYEQYF. DNA for the CDR3: TGTGCCAGCAGCCGCACCACAGGGGCGACCTCCTACGAGCAGTACTTC.

The chain combines TRBV10-1 with TRBJ2-2; D call uncertain. V was shortened by 4 bases and J by 0 bases, with 9 bases between the two germline ends. The CDR3 is made up of 15 amino acids. In germline, CDR1 is WNHNN, CDR2 SYGVQD (reference sequence). CDR3 nucleotides: TGCGCCAGCAGTGTCAACCTTACGAACACCGGGGAGCTGTTTTTT. Translating it yields CASSVNLTNTGELFF.

The V call is TRBV7-8, the J call TRBJ2-2, with D uncertain. Germline values: CDR1 SGHVS, CDR2 FQNEAQ. The CDR3 consists of 13 residues. Trimming took 1 base from V and 6 from J, leaving 6 bases between them. The CDR3 coding sequence is TGTGCCAGCAGCTTAGTAAGGGCCGGGGAGCTGTTTTTT. This codes for CASSLVRAGELFF.

This clone occurred once. One end of the junction varies from germline; a read error may be responsible. This sequence joins TRBV4-3 and TRBJ2-2; D is unclear. In germline, CDR1 is LGHNA, CDR2 YSLEER. This CDR3 has 14 residues. The CDR3: CASSKDQATGELFF. In DNA, the CDR3 is TGCGCCAGCAGCAAAGACCAGGCCACCGGGGAGCTGTTTTTT.

The gene calls are TRBV23-1 and TRBJ2-2; 7 bases are shared with TRBD2. TRBV23-1 falls under the ORF class, with uncertain function. This CDR3 comprises 16 residues. V shed 6 bases and J 3 bases; nucleotides not matched to a gene: 10. CDR3: CASRTPREGDTGELFF. Here the CDR3 DNA reads TGCGCCAGCAGGACCCCAAGGGAGGGAGACACCGGGGAGCTGTTTTTT.

The V call is TRBV6-2 or TRBV6-3, the J call TRBJ2-7, with TRBD1 matching 8 bases. CDR3 length: 16 residues. J gave up 5 bases and V 0 bases, and 9 bases lay outside the gene matches. Germline CDR1 MNHEY, CDR2 SVGEGT. Written as DNA, the CDR3 is TGTGCCAGCAGTTACTCCGGCCAGGGGGCAATTCACGAGCAGTACTTC. Encoded protein: CASSYSGQGAIHEQYF.

The V and J genes are TRBV19 and TRBJ1-5; tentatively, D is TRBD1 (6 bases). Trimming pared 8 bases from V and 6 bases from J, leaving 14 bases between. The germline V gene has CDR1 LNHDA and CDR2 SQIVND (reference sequence). The CDR3 loop spans 13 amino acids. The CDR3 coding sequence is TGTGCCAGTGCTGTGGGGGCAAGTCAGCCCCAGCATTTT. Protein: CASAVGASQPQHF.

Concerning this clone itself: Different DNA sequences within this sample yield the same CDR3. The J gene is TRBJ1-1, the V gene TRBV18; no definite D call. The CDR3 consists of 13 residues. The V gene's germline CDR1 is KGHSH and CDR2 LQKENI. V lost 3 bases and J lost 0, with 5 bases in between. Written as DNA, the CDR3 is TGTGCCAGCTCACCCACAGTGAACACTGAAGCTTTCTTT. Its protein product is CASSPTVNTEAFF.

This clone appeared a single time. This sequence joins TRBV9 and TRBJ2-2, with D hard to call. The V end was cut by 4 bases, the J end by 6 bases, with 19 bases between. CDR1 SGDLS and CDR2 YYNGEE come from the germline V gene. The CDR3 sequence is 16 residues long. The CDR3 reads CASSTEVGTAAGELFF. In DNA form, the CDR3 reads TGTGCCAGCAGCACCGAGGTGGGAACTGCGGCCGGGGAGCTGTTTTTT.

The chain couples TRBV4-2 to TRBJ2-5; TRBD2 matches 8 bases. V shed 0 bases, J shed 5 bases, and the junction held 8 bases outside the gene matches. Germline-derived CDR1 and CDR2 are LGHNA and YNFKEQ. This CDR3 is 16 amino acids long. CDR3 amino acids: CASSQDRAGGRETQYF. The CDR3 region has the DNA TGTGCCAGCAGCCAAGATCGCGCGGGGGGCCGGGAGACCCAGTACTTC.

This clone has only a few counts. The J gene is TRBJ1-2, the V gene TRBV6-6; no reliable D call. V lost 7 bases, J lost 4 bases, and 13 bases lay in between. CDR1 MNHNY and CDR2 SVGAGI come from the germline V gene (reference sequence). The CDR3 length is 13 residues. The CDR3 sequence: CASNLTPPYGYTF. The CDR3 coding sequence is TGTGCCAGCAACCTTACCCCCCCCTATGGCTACACCTTC.

This clone was observed a handful of times. This rearrangement joins TRBV18 to TRBJ2-7, with TRBD2 matching 14 bases. This CDR3 region has 15 residues. Trimming removed 6 bases from V and 6 bases from J; junction bases left unmatched: 7. CDR1 KGHSH and CDR2 LQKENI come from the germline V gene. The DNA for the CDR3 is TGTGCCAGCTCTGGGGGACTAGCGGGAGCAGGCGAGCAGTACTTC. Protein: CASSGGLAGAGEQYF.

A note on this clone: Compared with germline, one end of the junction differs, possibly owing to a read error. This chain uses TRBV19 with TRBJ1-3; TRBD1 matches at 10 bases. In germline, CDR1 is LNHDA, CDR2 SQIVND (reference sequence). The CDR3 runs 13 residues. The DNA for the CDR3 is TGTGCCAGTACCCCAGGACAGGGGGAGCACGTCCTTTTT. Translating it yields CASTPGQGEHVLF. The full variable domain, completed using reference TRBV19 and TRBJ1-3, is DGGITQSPKYLFRKEGQNVTLSCEQNLNHDAMYWYRQDPGQGLRLIYYSQIVNDFQKGDIAEGYSVSREKKESFPLTVTSAQKNPTAFYLCASTPGQGEHVLFGEGSWLTVV.

The V gene is TRBV10-2, the J gene TRBJ2-6, with TRBD2 identical over 7 bases. Germline lookup yields CDR1 WSHSY and CDR2 SAAADI. This CDR3 region has 18 residues. V lost 6 bases to trimming and J lost 0 bases; unmatched junction nucleotides: 11. CDR3 nucleotides: TGCGCCAGCAGACCCCCGGGGCGGGAGCGCTCTGGGGCCAACGTCCTGACTTTC. It encodes CASRPPGRERSGANVLTF.

J is TRBJ1-3 and V is TRBV24-1; unclear D gene. Germline CDR1 is KGHDR and CDR2 is SFDVKD. This CDR3 comprises 12 residues. V was trimmed by 6 bases and J by 0 bases, leaving 2 bases between them. CDR3 nucleotides: TGTGCCACCAGTAGCTCTGGAAACACCATATATTTT. The encoded protein is CATSSSGNTIYF.

V gene TRBV7-2 combines with J gene TRBJ2-1; TRBD2 agrees at 7 bases. The CDR3 has 13 residues. CDR1 SGHTA and CDR2 FQGNSA come from the germline V gene. Trimming removed 3 bases from V and 7 bases from J; junction bases left unmatched: 3. DNA of the CDR3: TGTGCCAGCAGCTTCATGGGGGGGAATGAGCAGTTCTTC. Protein product: CASSFMGGNEQFF. The full variable domain, in which reference TRBV7-2 and TRBJ2-1 provide the parts outside the CDR3, is GAGVSQSPSNKVTEKGKDVELRCDPISGHTALYWYRQSLGQGLEFLIYFQGNSAPDKSGLPSDRFSAERTGGSVSTLTIQRTQQEDSAVYLCASSFMGGNEQFFGPGTRLTVL.

The chain uses TRBV7-9 and TRBJ1-1; D may be TRBD1 (6 bases). CDR3 length: 14 residues. Germline CDR1 is SEHNR and CDR2 is FQNEAQ (reference sequence). Trimming left V 6 bases short and J 3 bases short, with 14 bases between. CDR3 bases: TGTGCCAGCAGGGGACCTAGGGGGTACACTGAAGCTTTCTTT. Translation gives CASRGPRGYTEAFF.

The chain carries TRBV2 and TRBJ1-2, with D perhaps matching TRBD1 (6 bases). The CDR3 covers 17 residues. V lost 0 bases and J 4 bases, leaving 18 bases between the germline ends. The V gene's germline CDR1 is SNHLY and CDR2 FYNNEI. CDR3 DNA: TGTGCCAGCAGTGAAGCCTCATGGTCGACAGGAGCCTATGGCTACACCTTC. Amino acid sequence: CASSEASWSTGAYGYTF.

This sequence joins TRBV7-3 and TRBJ2-7; no firm D call. V was shortened by 5 bases and J by 3 bases, with 11 bases between the two germline ends. Looked up from germline, CDR1 is SGHTA and CDR2 is FQGTGA. CDR3 length: 13 residues. Here the CDR3 DNA reads TGTGCCAGCAGCATTAACACAGACTACGAGCAGTACTTC. Its translation is CASSINTDYEQYF.

This sequence joins TRBV7-2 and TRBJ1-2; D not certain. Germline V gene sequence: CDR1 SGHTA, CDR2 FQGNSA. Between the trimmed V and J ends, which lost 2 bases and 7 bases, there was a span of 14 bases. CDR3 length: 14 residues. The CDR3 coding sequence is TGTGCCAGCAGCTTATCGTCCGGGGTTAGTGGCTACACCTTC. This codes for CASSLSSGVSGYTF. Full variable domain (remainder filled in from reference TRBV7-2 and TRBJ1-2): GAGVSQSPSNKVTEKGKDVELRCDPISGHTALYWYRQSLGQGLEFLIYFQGNSAPDKSGLPSDRFSAERTGGSVSTLTIQRTQQEDSAVYLCASSLSSGVSGYTFGSGTRLTVV.